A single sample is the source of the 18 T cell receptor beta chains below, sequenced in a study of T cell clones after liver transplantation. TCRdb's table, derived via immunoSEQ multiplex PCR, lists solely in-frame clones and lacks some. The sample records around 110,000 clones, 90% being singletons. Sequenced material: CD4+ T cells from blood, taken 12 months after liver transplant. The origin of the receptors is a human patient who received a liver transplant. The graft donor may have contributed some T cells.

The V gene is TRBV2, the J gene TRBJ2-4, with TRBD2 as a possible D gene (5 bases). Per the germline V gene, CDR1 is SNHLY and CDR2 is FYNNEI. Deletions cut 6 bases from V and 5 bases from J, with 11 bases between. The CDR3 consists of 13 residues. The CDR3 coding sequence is TGTGCCAGCAGGGAGGACCACCAAAACATTCAGTACTTC. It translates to CASREDHQNIQYF.

CDR3 sequence reads: CASSPSVGVYEQYF. The CDR3 DNA reads TGTGCCAGCAGCCCTTCGGTGGGGGTCTACGAGCAGTACTTC. The V and J genes are TRBV5-4 and TRBJ2-7; TRBD1 or TRBD2 may be the D gene (5 bases each). Germline V lookup: CDR1 SGHNT, CDR2 YYREEE (reference sequence). The CDR3 extends over 14 amino acids. Trimming took 4 bases from V and 3 from J, leaving 14 bases between them.

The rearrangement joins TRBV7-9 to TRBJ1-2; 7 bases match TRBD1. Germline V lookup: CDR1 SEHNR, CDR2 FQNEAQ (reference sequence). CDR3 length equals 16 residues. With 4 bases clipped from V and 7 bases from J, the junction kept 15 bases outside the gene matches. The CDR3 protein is CASSSFQGEVRGGYTF. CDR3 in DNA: TGTGCCAGCAGCTCCTTTCAGGGGGAGGTTCGTGGTGGCTACACCTTC.

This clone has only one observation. CDR3 residues: CASSRTSGSSYEQYF. In nucleotides, the CDR3 is TGTGCCAGCAGCCGTACTAGCGGGAGTTCCTACGAGCAGTACTTC. This rearrangement joins TRBV13 to TRBJ2-7, with 11 positions matching TRBD2. V lost 5 bases and J lost 1; bases outside the gene matches: 4. There are 15 residues in the CDR3. In germline, CDR1 is PRHDT, CDR2 FYEKMQ (reference sequence).

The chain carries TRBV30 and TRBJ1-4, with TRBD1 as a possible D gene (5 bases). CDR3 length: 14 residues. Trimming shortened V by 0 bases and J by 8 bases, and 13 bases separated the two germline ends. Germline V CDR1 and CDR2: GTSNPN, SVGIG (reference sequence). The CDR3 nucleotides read TGTGCCTGGAGTGTTGGGCAGGGATTCGAAAAACTGTTTTTT. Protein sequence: CAWSVGQGFEKLFF.

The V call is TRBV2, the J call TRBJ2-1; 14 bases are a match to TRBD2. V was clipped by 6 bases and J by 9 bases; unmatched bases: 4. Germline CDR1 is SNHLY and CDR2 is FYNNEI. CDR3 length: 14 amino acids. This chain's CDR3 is CASRGTSGSTEQFF. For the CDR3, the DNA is TGTGCCAGCAGGGGGACTAGCGGGAGTACTGAGCAGTTCTTC.

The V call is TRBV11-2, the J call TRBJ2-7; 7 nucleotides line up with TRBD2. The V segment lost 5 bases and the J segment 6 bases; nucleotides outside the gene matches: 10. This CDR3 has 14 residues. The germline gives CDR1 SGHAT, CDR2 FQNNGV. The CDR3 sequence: CASSRNAGEGEQYF. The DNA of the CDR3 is TGTGCCAGCAGCAGAAATGCGGGAGAGGGCGAGCAGTACTTC.

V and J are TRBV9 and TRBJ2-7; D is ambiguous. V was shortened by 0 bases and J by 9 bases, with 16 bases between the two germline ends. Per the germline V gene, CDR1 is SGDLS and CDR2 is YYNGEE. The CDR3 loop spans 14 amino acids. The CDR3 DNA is TGTGCCAGCAGCGTAGCCGCAGTAGAGAAACGGCAGTACTTC. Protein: CASSVAAVEKRQYF. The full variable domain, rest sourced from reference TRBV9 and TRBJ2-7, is DSGVTQTPKHLITATGQRVTLRCSPRSGDLSVYWYQQSLDQGLQFLIQYYNGEERAKGNILERFSAQQFPDLHSELNLSSLELGDSALYFCASSVAAVEKRQYFGPGTRLTVT.

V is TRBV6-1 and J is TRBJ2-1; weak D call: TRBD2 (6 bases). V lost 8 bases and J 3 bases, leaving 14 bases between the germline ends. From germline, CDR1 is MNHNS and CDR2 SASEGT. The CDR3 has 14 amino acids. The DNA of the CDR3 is TGTGCCAGCCCCCGGGACTCCCTCTACAATGAGCAGTTCTTC. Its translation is CASPRDSLYNEQFF.

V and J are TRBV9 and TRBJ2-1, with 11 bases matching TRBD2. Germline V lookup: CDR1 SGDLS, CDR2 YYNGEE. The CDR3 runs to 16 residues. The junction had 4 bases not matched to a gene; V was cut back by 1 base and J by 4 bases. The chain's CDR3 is CASSVSTSGKYNEQFF. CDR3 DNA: TGTGCCAGCAGCGTATCGACTAGCGGGAAATACAATGAGCAGTTCTTC.

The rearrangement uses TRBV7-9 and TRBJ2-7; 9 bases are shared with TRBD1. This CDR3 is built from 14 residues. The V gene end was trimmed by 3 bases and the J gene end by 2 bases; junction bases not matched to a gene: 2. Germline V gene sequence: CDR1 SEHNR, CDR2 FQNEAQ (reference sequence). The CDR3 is CASSFGTGTYEQYF. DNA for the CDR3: TGTGCCAGCAGCTTTGGGACAGGGACCTACGAGCAGTACTTC.

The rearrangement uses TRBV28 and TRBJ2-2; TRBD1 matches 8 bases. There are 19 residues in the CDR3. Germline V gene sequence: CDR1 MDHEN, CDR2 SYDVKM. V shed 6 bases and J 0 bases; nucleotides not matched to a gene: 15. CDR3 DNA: TGTGCCAGCAGCTCCGACAGGGGTGAAAGCGGACCGAACACCGGGGAGCTGTTTTTT. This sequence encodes CASSSDRGESGPNTGELFF.

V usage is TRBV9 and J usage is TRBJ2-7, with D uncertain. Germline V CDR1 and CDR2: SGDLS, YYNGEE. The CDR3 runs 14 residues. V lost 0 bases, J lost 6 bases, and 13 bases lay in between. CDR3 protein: CASSVGIQAAEQYF. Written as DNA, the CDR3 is TGTGCCAGCAGCGTAGGCATCCAAGCCGCCGAGCAGTACTTC.

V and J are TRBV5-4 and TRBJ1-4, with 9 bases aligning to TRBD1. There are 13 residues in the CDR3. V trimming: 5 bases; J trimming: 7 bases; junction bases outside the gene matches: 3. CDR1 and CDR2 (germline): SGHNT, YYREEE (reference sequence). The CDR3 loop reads CASSTTGGEKLFF. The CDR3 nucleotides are TGTGCCAGCAGTACGACAGGGGGTGAAAAACTGTTTTTT. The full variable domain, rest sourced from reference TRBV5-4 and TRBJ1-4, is ETGVTQSPTHLIKTRGQQVTLRCSSQSGHNTVSWYQQALGQGPQFIFQYYREEENGRGNFPPRFSGLQFPNYSSELNVNALELDDSALYLCASSTTGGEKLFFGSGTQLSVL.

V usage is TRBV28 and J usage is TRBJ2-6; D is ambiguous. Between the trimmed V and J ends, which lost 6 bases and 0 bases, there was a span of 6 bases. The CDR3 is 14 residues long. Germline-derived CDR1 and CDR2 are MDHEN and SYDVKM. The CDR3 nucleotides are TGTGCCAGCAGCTACAGCTCTGGGGCCAACGTCCTGACTTTC. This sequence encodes CASSYSSGANVLTF.

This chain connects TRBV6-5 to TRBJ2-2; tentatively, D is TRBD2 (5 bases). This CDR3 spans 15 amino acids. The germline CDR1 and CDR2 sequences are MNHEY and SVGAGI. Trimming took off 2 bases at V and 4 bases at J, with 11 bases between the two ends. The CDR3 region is CASSYVGVGTGELFF. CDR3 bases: TGTGCCAGCAGTTACGTGGGAGTAGGCACCGGGGAGCTGTTTTTT.

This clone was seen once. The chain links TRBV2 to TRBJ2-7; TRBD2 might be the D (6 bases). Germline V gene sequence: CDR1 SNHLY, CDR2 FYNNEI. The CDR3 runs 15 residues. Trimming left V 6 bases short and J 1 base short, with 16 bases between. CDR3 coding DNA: TGTGCCAGCAGGAAGACTAGTTCAGGGTCCTACGAGCAGTACTTC. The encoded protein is CASRKTSSGSYEQYF. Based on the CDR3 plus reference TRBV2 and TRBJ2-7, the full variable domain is EPEVTQTPSHQVTQMGQEVILRCVPISNHLYFYWYRQILGQKVEFLVSFYNNEISEKSEIFDDQFSVERPDGSNFTLKIRSTKLEDSAMYFCASRKTSSGSYEQYFGPGTRLTVT.

The CDR3 nucleotides read TGTGCCAGCAGTCCCTTTGATCGGTCCTATGGCTACACCTTC. Translated, it gives CASSPFDRSYGYTF. The V call is TRBV27, the J call TRBJ1-2; D is uncertain. Germline CDR1 and CDR2: MNHEY and SMNVEV (reference sequence). This CDR3 has 14 amino acids. V was shortened by 5 bases and J by 4 bases, with 14 bases between the two germline ends.